This paragraph reports one T cell receptor beta chain. Libraries were prepared by immunoSEQ multiplex PCR; TCRdb keeps only in-frame clonotypes and omits some of them. The table records 200,000 to 300,000 clones, 84% of them present only once. This sample was included in a study of blood T cell repertoires in COVID-19. About the study: Sites across the United States, Italy and Spain contributed samples from acute and convalescent COVID-19.

CDR1 and CDR2 (germline): MDHEN, SYDVKM. The length of the CDR3 is 15 residues. V lost 4 bases and J lost 6, with 16 bases in between. This sequence originates from a man aged 50 or older with acute or convalescent COVID-19. The V call is TRBV28, the J call TRBJ1-5, with D unclear. Sample: peripheral blood. DNA for the CDR3: TGTGCCAGCAGTTCAATTAGGCGCTCGGGTCAGCCCCAGCATTTT. It specifies CASSSIRRSGQPQHF.